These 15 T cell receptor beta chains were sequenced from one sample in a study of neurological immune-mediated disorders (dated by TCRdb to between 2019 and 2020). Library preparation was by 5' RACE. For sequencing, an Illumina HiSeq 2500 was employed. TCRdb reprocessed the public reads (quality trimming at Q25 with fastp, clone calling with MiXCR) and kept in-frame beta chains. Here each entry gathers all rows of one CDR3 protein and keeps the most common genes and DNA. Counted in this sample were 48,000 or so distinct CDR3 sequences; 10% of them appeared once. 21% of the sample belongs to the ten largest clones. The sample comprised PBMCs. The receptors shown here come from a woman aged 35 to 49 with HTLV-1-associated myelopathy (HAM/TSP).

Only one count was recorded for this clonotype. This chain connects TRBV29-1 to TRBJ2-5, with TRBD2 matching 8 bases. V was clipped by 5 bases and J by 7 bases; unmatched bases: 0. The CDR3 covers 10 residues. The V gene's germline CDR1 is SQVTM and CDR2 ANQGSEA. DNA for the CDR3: TGCAGCGTTCGGGGGGGGACCCAGTACTTC. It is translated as CSVRGGTQYF.

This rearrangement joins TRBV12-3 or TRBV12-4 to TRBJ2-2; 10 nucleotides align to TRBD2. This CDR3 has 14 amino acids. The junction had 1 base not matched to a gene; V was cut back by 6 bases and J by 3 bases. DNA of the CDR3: TGTGCCAGCAGGCTAGCGGGGGACACCGGGGAGCTGTTTTTT. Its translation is CASRLAGDTGELFF.

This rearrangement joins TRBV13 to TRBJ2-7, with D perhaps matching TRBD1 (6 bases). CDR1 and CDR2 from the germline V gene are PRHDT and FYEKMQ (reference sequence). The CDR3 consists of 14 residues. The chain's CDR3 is CGSSLRQDTYEQYF. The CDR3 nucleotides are TGTGGCAGTAGCCTTCGACAGGATACGTACGAGCAGTACTTC.

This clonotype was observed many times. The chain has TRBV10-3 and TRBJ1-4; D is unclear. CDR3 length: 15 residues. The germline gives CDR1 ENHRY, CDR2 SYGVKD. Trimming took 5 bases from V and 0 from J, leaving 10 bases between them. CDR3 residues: CAISSTDATNEKLFF. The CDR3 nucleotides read TGTGCCATCAGTTCTACGGATGCAACTAATGAAAAACTGTTTTTT.

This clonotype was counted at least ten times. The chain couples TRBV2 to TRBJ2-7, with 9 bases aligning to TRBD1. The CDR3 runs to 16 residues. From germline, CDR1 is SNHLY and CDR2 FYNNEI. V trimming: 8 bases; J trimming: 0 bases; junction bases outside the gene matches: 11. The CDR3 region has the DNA TGTGCCAGCGTCCCCGGTGGACAGGGGTTCTCCTACGAGCAGTACTTC. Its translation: CASVPGGQGFSYEQYF. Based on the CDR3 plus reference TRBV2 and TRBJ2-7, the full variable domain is EPEVTQTPSHQVTQMGQEVILRCVPISNHLYFYWYRQILGQKVEFLVSFYNNEISEKSEIFDDQFSVERPDGSNFTLKIRSTKLEDSAMYFCASVPGGQGFSYEQYFGPGTRLTVT.

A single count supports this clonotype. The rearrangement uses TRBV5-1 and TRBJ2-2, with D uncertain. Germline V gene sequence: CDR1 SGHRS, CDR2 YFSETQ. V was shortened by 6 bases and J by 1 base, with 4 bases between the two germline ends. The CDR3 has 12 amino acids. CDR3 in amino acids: CASKLNTGELFF. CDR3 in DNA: TGCGCCAGCAAATTGAACACCGGGGAGCTGTTTTTT.

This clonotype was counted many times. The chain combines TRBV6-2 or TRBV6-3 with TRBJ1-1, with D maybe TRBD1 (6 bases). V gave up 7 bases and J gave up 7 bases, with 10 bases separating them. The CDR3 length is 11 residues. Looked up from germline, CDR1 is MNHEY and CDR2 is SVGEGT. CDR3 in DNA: TGTGCCAGCATTGGACAGATTGAAGCTTTCTTT. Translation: CASIGQIEAFF.

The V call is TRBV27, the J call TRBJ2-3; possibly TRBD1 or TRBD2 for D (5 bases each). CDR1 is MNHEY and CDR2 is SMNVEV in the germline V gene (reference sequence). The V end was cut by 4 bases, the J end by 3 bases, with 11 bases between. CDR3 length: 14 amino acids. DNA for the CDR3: TGTGCCAGCAGTTGGGGGATCGGGACAGATACGCAGTATTTT. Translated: CASSWGIGTDTQYF.

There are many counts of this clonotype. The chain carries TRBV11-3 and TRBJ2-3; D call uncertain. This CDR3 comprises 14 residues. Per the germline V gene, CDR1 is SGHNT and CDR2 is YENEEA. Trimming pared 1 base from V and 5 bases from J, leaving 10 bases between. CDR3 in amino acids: CASSLGQAEDTQYF. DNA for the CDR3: TGTGCCAGCAGCTTAGGGCAGGCGGAAGATACGCAGTATTTT.

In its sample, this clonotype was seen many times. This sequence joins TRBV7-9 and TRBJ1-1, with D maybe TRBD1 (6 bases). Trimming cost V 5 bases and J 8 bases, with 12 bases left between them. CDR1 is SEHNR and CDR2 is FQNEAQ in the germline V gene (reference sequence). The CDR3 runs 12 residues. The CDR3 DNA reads TGTGCCAGCAGCCCGGGGGGGGCCGAAGCTTTCTTT. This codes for CASSPGGAEAFF.

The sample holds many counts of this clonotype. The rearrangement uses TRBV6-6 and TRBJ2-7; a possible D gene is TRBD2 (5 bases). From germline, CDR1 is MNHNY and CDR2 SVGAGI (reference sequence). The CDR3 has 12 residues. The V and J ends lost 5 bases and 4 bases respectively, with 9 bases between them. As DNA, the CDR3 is TGTGCCAGCAGTCGGGATATTTACGAGCAGTACTTC. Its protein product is CASSRDIYEQYF.

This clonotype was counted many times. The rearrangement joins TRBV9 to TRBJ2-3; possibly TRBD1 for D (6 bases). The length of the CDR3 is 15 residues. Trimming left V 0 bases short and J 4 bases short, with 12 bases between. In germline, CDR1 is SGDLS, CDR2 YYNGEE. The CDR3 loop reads CASSVEWAGADTQYF. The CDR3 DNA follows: TGTGCCAGCAGCGTAGAATGGGCAGGGGCAGATACGCAGTATTTT.

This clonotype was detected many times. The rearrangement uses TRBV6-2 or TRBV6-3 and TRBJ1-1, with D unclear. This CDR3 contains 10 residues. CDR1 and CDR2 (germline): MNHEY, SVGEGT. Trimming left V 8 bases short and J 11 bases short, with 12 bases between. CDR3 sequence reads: CASFDLRAFF. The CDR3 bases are TGTGCCAGCTTCGACTTACGGGCTTTCTTT.

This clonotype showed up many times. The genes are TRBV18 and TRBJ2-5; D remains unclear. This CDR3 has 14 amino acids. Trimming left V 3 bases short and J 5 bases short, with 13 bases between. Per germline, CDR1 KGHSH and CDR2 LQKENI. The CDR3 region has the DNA TGTGCCAGCTCACCTGGAACAGAGAGGGAGACCCAGTACTTC. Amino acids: CASSPGTERETQYF.

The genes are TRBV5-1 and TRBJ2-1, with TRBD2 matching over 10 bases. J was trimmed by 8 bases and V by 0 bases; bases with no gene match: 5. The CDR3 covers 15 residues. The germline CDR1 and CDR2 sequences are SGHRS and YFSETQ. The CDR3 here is CASSLALAGDHEQFF. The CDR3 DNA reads TGCGCCAGCAGCTTGGCGCTAGCGGGGGATCATGAGCAGTTCTTC.